These T cell receptor beta chains were read from a single sample in a study of T cells in Graves' hyperthyroidism and ophthalmopathy. A single record per CDR3 protein comes from TCRdb applying MiXCR to the multiplex PCR reads. The sample carries 560,000 or so distinct CDR3 sequences, 20% recorded once. Material for sequencing was blood. The receptors shown here come from a man in his forties with Graves' ophthalmopathy. Both conserved end residues are part of each CDR3. The D gene is left open where the match is weak. Not all rows give a size; the values are once, few, many and, for expanded clones, a class.

DNA: TGTGCCAGCAGCTTAGGTTGGGGGAATGAGCAGTTCTTC; CDR3: CASSLGWGNEQFF; V: TRBV11-2; size: many; D: NA; J: TRBJ2-1
DNA: TGCGCCAGCAGCCAAGTTCTTCGGACTAGCGGGAGTAGATACGAGCAGTACTTC; CDR3: CASSQVLRTSGSRYEQYF; V: TRBV4-1; size: NA; D: TRBD2; J: TRBJ2-7
DNA: TGCGCCAGCAGCCAAGAGGGCGGGGGAAGTGAAAAACTGTTTTTT; CDR3: CASSQEGGGSEKLFF; V: TRBV4-3; size: few; D: NA; J: TRBJ1-4
DNA: TGTGCCAGCAGCGGCCGACAGGCGAAGAACACTGAAGCTTTCTTT; CDR3: CASSGRQAKNTEAFF; V: TRBV2; size: NA; D: NA; J: TRBJ1-1
DNA: TGCAGTGCTAGAGATATGGGACTAGCGGGCTACGAGCAGTACTTC; CDR3: CSARDMGLAGYEQYF; V: TRBV20-1; size: few; D: TRBD2; J: TRBJ2-7
DNA: TGTGCCACCCGACGGGCGGGCAATCAGCCCCAGCATTTT; CDR3: CATRRAGNQPQHF; V: TRBV2; size: many; D: NA; J: TRBJ1-5
DNA: TGTGCCAGCAGTTCAAGGTTTGAGCAGTTCTTC; CDR3: CASSSRFEQFF; V: TRBV6-2/TRBV6-3; size: NA; D: NA; J: TRBJ2-1
DNA: TGTGCCATCAGTGAGGGCGGTCTTGGGCGAACTAGCTATGGCTACACCTTC; CDR3: CAISEGGLGRTSYGYTF; V: TRBV10-3; size: NA; D: NA; J: TRBJ1-2
DNA: TGTGCCGGCAGCCGAGAATTTGAAGCAGATGAGCAGTTCTTC; CDR3: CAGSREFEADEQFF; V: TRBV7-8; size: NA; D: NA; J: TRBJ2-1
DNA: TGCAGCGTTGGGGGGGGGCATGGCTACACCTTC; CDR3: CSVGGGHGYTF; V: TRBV29-1; size: few; D: NA; J: TRBJ1-2
DNA: TGTGCCAGCAGTTTAGGGGGACAGTGGGGCTACACCTTC; CDR3: CASSLGGQWGYTF; V: TRBV28; size: NA; D: TRBD1; J: TRBJ1-2
DNA: TGTGCCAGCAGAAAAGCAGGCCCGGCGGCTTTCTTT; CDR3: CASRKAGPAAFF; V: TRBV2; size: NA; D: NA; J: TRBJ1-1
DNA: TGTGCCAGCAGTTTAGGGGGGTTGTTTGGCCCTGAAGCTTTCTTT; CDR3: CASSLGGLFGPEAFF; V: TRBV28; size: many; D: NA; J: TRBJ1-1
DNA: TGCGCCAGCAGTATGGGGGGCCAGTATCGGAACACTGAAGCTTTCTTT; CDR3: CASSMGGQYRNTEAFF; V: TRBV5-1; size: NA; D: NA; J: TRBJ1-1
DNA: TGTGCCATCAGTGTTCAGCCGGGGGGGCCCAATGAGCAGTTCTTC; CDR3: CAISVQPGGPNEQFF; V: TRBV10-3; size: NA; D: TRBD2; J: TRBJ2-1
DNA: TGCAGCGTTCCTCGGGCAGGGATGGACACTGAAGCTTTCTTT; CDR3: CSVPRAGMDTEAFF; V: TRBV20-1; size: many; D: NA; J: TRBJ1-1
DNA: TGTGCCAGCAGGGCCGGCTATGGCTACACCTTC; CDR3: CASRAGYGYTF; V: TRBV12-3/TRBV12-4; size: NA; D: NA; J: TRBJ1-2
DNA: TGTGCCAGCAGTGAATATGGGACGAAAGAATACGAGCAGTACTTC; CDR3: CASSEYGTKEYEQYF; V: TRBV6-1; size: many; D: NA; J: TRBJ2-7
DNA: TGTGCCAGCAGTACGACCGGGACAGGGGGCAATCAGCCCCAGCATTTT; CDR3: CASSTTGTGGNQPQHF; V: TRBV2; size: few; D: TRBD1; J: TRBJ1-5
DNA: TGTGCCAGCAGTGAAGTCGGTTGGCTAGCGGGAGGCCATGAGCAGTTCTTC; CDR3: CASSEVGWLAGGHEQFF; V: TRBV6-1; size: few; D: TRBD2; J: TRBJ2-1
DNA: TGTGCCAGCAGTCCTCAAGGCCCTTCTCCCGAGCAGTACTTC; CDR3: CASSPQGPSPEQYF; V: TRBV13; size: NA; D: NA; J: TRBJ2-7
DNA: TGTGCCAGCAGCTTGTCGCCTACGGGGGAGACCCAGTACTTC; CDR3: CASSLSPTGETQYF; V: TRBV5-6; size: few; D: NA; J: TRBJ2-5
DNA: TGCAGTGCTAGAGATCGAGGTAGCGGGAGAAGTTACGAGCAGTACTTC; CDR3: CSARDRGSGRSYEQYF; V: TRBV20-1; size: many; D: TRBD2; J: TRBJ2-7
DNA: TGTGCCAGCTCACCACCGACGGGAACCTCCACAGATACGCAGTATTTT; CDR3: CASSPPTGTSTDTQYF; V: TRBV18; size: many; D: NA; J: TRBJ2-3
DNA: TGTGCCTGGAATCCGCGTTCAGGGTTGGGAGCTTTCTTT; CDR3: CAWNPRSGLGAFF; V: TRBV30; size: many; D: NA; J: TRBJ1-1
DNA: TGTGCCAGCAGAGCAAGCGGGGGGTACGAGCAGTACTTC; CDR3: CASRASGGYEQYF; V: TRBV2; size: NA; D: TRBD2; J: TRBJ2-7
DNA: TGTGCCAGCAGTGCCTGGGACAGCAGCTCCTATAATTCACCCCTCCACTTT; CDR3: CASSAWDSSSYNSPLHF; V: TRBV28; size: NA; D: TRBD1; J: TRBJ1-6
DNA: TGTGCCTGCAGGAAGGCTACCGGGACTCTAGCCCGAAATGAGCAGTTCTTC; CDR3: CACRKATGTLARNEQFF; V: TRBV6-1; size: NA; D: NA; J: TRBJ2-1
DNA: TGTGCCAGTAGTATTAGGGGGGGGGGAGGGACTGAAGCTTTCTTT; CDR3: CASSIRGGGGTEAFF; V: TRBV19; size: NA; D: NA; J: TRBJ1-1
DNA: TGTGCCAGCAGGTGGGACAGAAATTCACCCCTCCACTTT; CDR3: CASRWDRNSPLHF; V: TRBV12-3/TRBV12-4; size: many; D: TRBD1; J: TRBJ1-6
DNA: TGCAGTGCTAGGGGGACTAGCGGGAGGCCAGGGGAGCAGTACTTC; CDR3: CSARGTSGRPGEQYF; V: TRBV20-1; size: few; D: TRBD2; J: TRBJ2-7
DNA: TGTGCCAGCAGTGAAGGGTCCGGGACTATGAACTACAATGAGCAGTTCTTC; CDR3: CASSEGSGTMNYNEQFF; V: TRBV2; size: NA; D: TRBD2; J: TRBJ2-1
DNA: TGTGCCAGCGCCAAGGCGCGGGAATACACCTTC; CDR3: CASAKAREYTF; V: TRBV2; size: few; D: NA; J: TRBJ1-2
DNA: TGTGCCAGCAGTGAATCCGGAAAAGCGGGTAGTGAGCAGTACTTC; CDR3: CASSESGKAGSEQYF; V: TRBV6-1; size: many; D: NA; J: TRBJ2-7
DNA: TGTGCCTGGAGTCCTGGGACCTCCTACAATGAGCAGTTCTTC; CDR3: CAWSPGTSYNEQFF; V: TRBV30; size: few; D: NA; J: TRBJ2-1
DNA: TGTGCCAGCAGCGCGGGGGAAGCTGGGGCCAACGTCCTGACTTTC; CDR3: CASSAGEAGANVLTF; V: TRBV9; size: NA; D: NA; J: TRBJ2-6
DNA: TGTGCCGCTCTAAGAGACAGCAACTATGGCTACACCTTC; CDR3: CAALRDSNYGYTF; V: TRBV10-3; size: few; D: NA; J: TRBJ1-2
DNA: TGTGCCAGCAGCCTCGGACAGAGCATGAACACTGAAGCTTTCTTT; CDR3: CASSLGQSMNTEAFF; V: TRBV5-1; size: many; D: NA; J: TRBJ1-1
DNA: TGCGCCAGCAGCTTGGGCAGGGTGGGCACTGAAGCTTTCTTT; CDR3: CASSLGRVGTEAFF; V: TRBV5-1; size: many; D: NA; J: TRBJ1-1
DNA: TGTGCCAGCACCTCCTGGAGAGACAGGGGTAACGAGCAGTACTTC; CDR3: CASTSWRDRGNEQYF; V: TRBV11-2; size: few; D: TRBD1; J: TRBJ2-7
DNA: TGTGCCAGCAGCGTGAGGGGGGCCGGGGGGAATGAGCAGTTCTTC; CDR3: CASSVRGAGGNEQFF; V: TRBV3-1; size: few; D: NA; J: TRBJ2-1